This section outlines one T cell receptor (beta chain) sequence together with its context. Its antigen is undetermined. Per the germline V gene, CDR1 is ENHRY and CDR2 is SYGVKD. This CDR3 has 14 amino acids. V shed 3 bases, J shed 4 bases, and the junction held 4 bases outside the gene matches. PCR involved 60 Vbeta and 13 Jbeta primers. Clones were sequenced by immunoSEQ multiplex PCR, and TCRdb holds only the in-frame ones, with some missing. The sample yields approximately 170,000 clones, roughly three quarters seen once. The data were taken from a study of cytomegalovirus exposure and HLA in healthy donors. General study points: According to an earlier analysis, most TCR beta V segments yielded productive rearrangements about 87% or about 30% of the time.

Material for sequencing was PBMCs. This chain uses TRBV10-3 with TRBJ1-1; 8 nucleotides agree with TRBD1. The clonotype comes from a woman in her forties in good health and CMV-seropositive. Written as DNA, the CDR3 is TGTGCCATCAGTGACCCCGGGACAGGCACTGAAGCTTTCTTT. This sequence encodes CAISDPGTGTEAFF.